The clone carrying this T cell receptor beta chain occurred a few times. This sample stems from a study of T-cell memory formation after mild COVID-19. In germline, CDR1 is SGHRS, CDR2 YFSETQ. V shed 4 bases and J shed 3 bases, with 13 bases lying between them. CDR3 length: 14 residues. TCRdb ran MiXCR on the 5' RACE reads and lists one entry per CDR3 protein. The sample includes around 200,000 distinct CDR3 sequences, 7.5% to 10% of them seen just once. The gene calls are TRBV5-1 and TRBJ1-1; perhaps TRBD1 as D (5 bases). The receptor's source is a young man who had mild COVID-19 (a few samples of this study predate the infection). Cell type and time point are not known. The sample consisted of PBMCs or a T cell subset sorted from them (not recorded which). CDR3 in amino acids: CASSRDAGDTEAFF. The CDR3, as DNA: TGCGCCAGCAGCCGGGACGCCGGGGACACTGAAGCTTTCTTT.